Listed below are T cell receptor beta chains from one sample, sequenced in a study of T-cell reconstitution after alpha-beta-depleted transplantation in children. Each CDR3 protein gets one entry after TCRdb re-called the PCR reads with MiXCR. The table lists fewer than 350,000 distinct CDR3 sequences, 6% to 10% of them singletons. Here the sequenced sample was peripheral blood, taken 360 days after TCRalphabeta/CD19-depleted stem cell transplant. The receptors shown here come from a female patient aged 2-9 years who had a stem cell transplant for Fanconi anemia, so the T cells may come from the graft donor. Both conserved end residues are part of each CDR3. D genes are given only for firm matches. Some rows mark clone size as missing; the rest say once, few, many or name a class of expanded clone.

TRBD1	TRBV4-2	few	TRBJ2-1	CASSQAGQGAYNEQFF	TGTGCCAGCAGCCAAGCGGGACAGGGGGCCTACAATGAGCAGTTCTTC
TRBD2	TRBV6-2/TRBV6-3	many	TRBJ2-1	CASSYFRTSGRAISNEQFF	TGTGCCAGCAGTTACTTCCGGACTAGCGGGAGGGCCATCTCCAATGAGCAGTTCTTC
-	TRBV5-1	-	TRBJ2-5	CASSLVSPPF	TGCGCCAGCAGCTTGGTGTCCCCTCCATTC
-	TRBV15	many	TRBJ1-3	CATSRERTGNTIYF	TGTGCCACCAGCAGAGAACGGACCGGAAACACCATATATTTT
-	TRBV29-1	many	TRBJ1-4	CSVSDFATNEKLFF	TGCAGCGTATCCGACTTTGCAACTAATGAAAAACTGTTTTTT
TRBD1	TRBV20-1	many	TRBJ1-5	CSARQGPAYRQPQHF	TGCAGTGCACGACAGGGGCCAGCTTATCGGCAGCCCCAGCATTTT
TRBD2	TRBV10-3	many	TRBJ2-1	CAISGAGGPHNEQFF	TGTGCCATCAGTGGTGCGGGGGGGCCCCACAATGAGCAGTTCTTC
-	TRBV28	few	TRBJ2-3	CASPPEGGSRTDTQYF	TGTGCCAGCCCCCCCGAAGGGGGATCCCGCACAGATACGCAGTATTTT
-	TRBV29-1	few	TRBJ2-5	CSGGKREWGETQYF	TGCAGCGGAGGAAAAAGGGAGTGGGGAGAGACCCAGTACTTC
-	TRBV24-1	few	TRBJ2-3	CATSDFYRADTQYF	TGTGCCACCAGTGATTTCTACAGGGCAGATACGCAGTATTTT
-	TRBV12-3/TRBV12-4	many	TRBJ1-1	CASSLMTGNTEAFF	TGTGCCAGCAGTTTAATGACAGGGAACACTGAAGCTTTCTTT
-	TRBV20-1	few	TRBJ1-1	CSAPVNTEAFF	TGCAGTGCTCCAGTAAACACTGAAGCTTTCTTT
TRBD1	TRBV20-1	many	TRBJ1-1	CSAREGAITEAFF	TGCAGTGCTAGGGAGGGGGCGATCACTGAAGCTTTCTTT
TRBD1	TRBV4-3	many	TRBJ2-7	CASSQERQGSYEQYF	TGCGCCAGCAGCCAAGAAAGACAGGGATCCTACGAGCAGTACTTC
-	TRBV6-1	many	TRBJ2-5	CASSPGSTSGETQYF	TGTGCCAGCAGTCCAGGATCCACCTCGGGGGAGACCCAGTACTTC
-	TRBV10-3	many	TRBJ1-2	CAISERDSYGYTF	TGTGCCATCAGTGAGAGGGATTCCTATGGCTACACCTTC
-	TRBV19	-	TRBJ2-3	CASSIRSWDTQYF	TGTGCCAGTAGTATCCGGTCCTGGGATACGCAGTATTTT
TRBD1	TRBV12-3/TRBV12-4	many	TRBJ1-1	CASSETGDRAEAFF	TGTGCCAGCAGTGAGACAGGGGATAGGGCTGAAGCTTTCTTT
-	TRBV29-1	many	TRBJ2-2	CSVQSRVSLNTGELFF	TGCAGCGTCCAAAGCCGGGTCTCTTTGAACACCGGGGAGCTGTTTTTT
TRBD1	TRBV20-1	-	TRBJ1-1	CSARQGATTEAFF	TGCAGTGCAAGACAGGGGGCCACCACTGAAGCTTTCTTT
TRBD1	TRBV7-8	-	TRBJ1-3	CASSFGTERNTIYF	TGTGCCAGCAGCTTCGGGACAGAAAGGAACACCATATATTTT
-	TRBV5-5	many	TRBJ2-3	CASSPTGAARADTQYF	TGTGCCAGCAGCCCCACCGGGGCCGCGCGGGCAGATACGCAGTATTTT
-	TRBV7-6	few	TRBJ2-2	CASSLAGGELVF	TGTGCCAGCAGCTTAGCGGGCGGGGAGCTGGTTTTT
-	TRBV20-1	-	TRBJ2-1	CSARDLGRGPNNEQFF	TGCAGTGCTAGAGATCTCGGGCGGGGGCCTAACAATGAGCAGTTCTTC
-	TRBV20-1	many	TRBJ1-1	CSATIPRAFF	TGCAGTGCTACAATTCCTAGAGCTTTCTTT
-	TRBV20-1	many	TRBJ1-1	CSATKGSVGTEAFF	TGCAGTGCTACCAAGGGGTCGGTGGGCACTGAAGCTTTCTTT
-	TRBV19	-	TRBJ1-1	CASLTANTEAFF	TGTGCCAGCTTAACAGCGAACACTGAAGCTTTCTTT
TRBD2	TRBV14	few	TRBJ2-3	CASSQDAVPSGDTQYF	TGTGCCAGCAGCCAAGACGCCGTACCTAGCGGGGATACGCAGTATTTT
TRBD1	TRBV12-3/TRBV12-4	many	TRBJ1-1	CASSPTGGLTEAFF	TGTGCCAGCAGCCCGACAGGGGGATTGACTGAAGCTTTCTTT
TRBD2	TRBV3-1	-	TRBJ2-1	CASSQHEGLAGGLHNEQFF	TGTGCCAGCAGCCAACACGAGGGATTAGCGGGAGGCTTGCACAATGAGCAGTTCTTC
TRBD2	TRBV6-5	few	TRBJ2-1	CASSYLGLAGGNEQFF	TGTGCCAGCAGTTACTTGGGACTAGCGGGGGGTAATGAGCAGTTCTTC
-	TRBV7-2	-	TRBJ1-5	CASSLARGGGQPQHF	TGTGCCAGCAGCTTAGCGCGGGGGGGAGGTCAGCCCCAGCATTTT
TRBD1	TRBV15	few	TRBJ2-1	CATSTSGTGDNEQFF	TGTGCCACCAGCACCTCCGGGACAGGGGACAATGAGCAGTTCTTC
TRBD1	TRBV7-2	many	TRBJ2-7	CASSFTGGHYEQYF	TGTGCCAGCAGCTTCACAGGGGGGCACTACGAGCAGTACTTC
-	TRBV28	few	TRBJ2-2	CASRNLNTGELFF	TGTGCCAGCAGGAATTTGAACACCGGGGAGCTGTTTTTT
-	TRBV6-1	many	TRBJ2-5	CASTIHRGVQETQYF	TGTGCCAGCACCATACACCGAGGGGTTCAAGAGACCCAGTACTTC
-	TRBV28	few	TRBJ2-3	CASSFLRGGDLRSDTQYF	TGTGCCAGCAGTTTTTTAAGGGGGGGGGACCTTCGTTCAGATACGCAGTATTTT
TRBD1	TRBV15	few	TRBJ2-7	CATSRGRDRADYEQYF	TGTGCCACCAGCAGAGGTCGGGACAGGGCCGACTACGAGCAGTACTTC
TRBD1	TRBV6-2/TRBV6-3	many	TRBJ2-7	CASSYMWDRDIYEQYF	TGTGCCAGCAGTTATATGTGGGACAGGGACATCTACGAGCAGTACTTC
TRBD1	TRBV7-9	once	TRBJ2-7	CASSFFHGTATCEQYF	TGTGCCAGCAGCTTTTTTCACGGGACAGCTACCTGCGAGCAGTACTTC
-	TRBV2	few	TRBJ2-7	CASTARSYEQYF	TGTGCCAGCACCGCGCGGTCCTACGAGCAGTACTTC
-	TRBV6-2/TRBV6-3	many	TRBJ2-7	CASSYNGGPFYEQYF	TGTGCCAGCAGTTACAACGGCGGGCCTTTCTACGAGCAGTACTTC
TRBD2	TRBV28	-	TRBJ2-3	CASSPTPSGRAGDTQYF	TGTGCCAGCAGTCCTACCCCTAGCGGGAGGGCCGGGGATACGCAGTATTTT
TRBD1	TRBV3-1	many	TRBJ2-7	CASSLYRQGGYEQYF	TGTGCCAGCAGCCTATACCGACAGGGGGGCTACGAGCAGTACTTC
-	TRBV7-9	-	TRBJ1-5	CASSPGRIGEPQHF	TGTGCCAGCAGCCCCGGGCGAATTGGAGAGCCCCAGCATTTT
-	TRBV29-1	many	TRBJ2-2	CSVETPRGTGELFF	TGCAGCGTTGAGACTCCCCGGGGGACCGGGGAGCTGTTTTTT
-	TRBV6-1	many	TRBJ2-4	CASSGRRDTRYIQYF	TGTGCCAGCAGTGGTCGTCGGGACACCAGGTACATTCAGTACTTC
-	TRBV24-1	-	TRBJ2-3	CATGYTGDGSQDTQYF	TGTGCCACCGGATATACGGGTGACGGGAGCCAAGATACGCAGTATTTT
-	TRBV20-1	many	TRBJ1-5	CSAREGYSNQPQHF	TGCAGTGCTAGAGAAGGATACAGCAATCAGCCCCAGCATTTT
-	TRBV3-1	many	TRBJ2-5	CASTEKETQYF	TGTGCCAGCACTGAGAAAGAGACCCAGTACTTC
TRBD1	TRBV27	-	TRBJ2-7	CASSASLGTALYEQYF	TGTGCCAGCAGTGCTTCCCTCGGGACAGCCCTCTACGAGCAGTACTTC
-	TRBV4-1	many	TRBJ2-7	CASSHSTGTAGYEQYF	TGCGCCAGCAGCCATTCCACCGGGACTGCCGGCTACGAGCAGTACTTC
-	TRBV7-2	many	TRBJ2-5	CASSRRYQETQYF	TGTGCCAGCAGCCGGCGATACCAAGAGACCCAGTACTTC
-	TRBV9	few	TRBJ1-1	CASSVGPRNTEAFF	TGTGCCAGCAGCGTAGGGCCCAGGAACACTGAAGCTTTCTTT
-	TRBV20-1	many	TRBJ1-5	CSANWEDQPQHF	TGCAGTGCTAACTGGGAGGATCAGCCCCAGCATTTT
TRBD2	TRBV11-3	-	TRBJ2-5	CASSLVASGPKETQYF	TGTGCCAGCAGCTTAGTGGCTAGCGGGCCCAAAGAGACCCAGTACTTC
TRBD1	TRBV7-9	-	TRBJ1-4	CASSLGQDATNEKLFF	TGTGCCAGCAGCCTAGGACAGGATGCAACTAATGAAAAACTGTTTTTT
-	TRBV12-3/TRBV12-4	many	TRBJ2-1	CASSLRGRDNEQFF	TGTGCCAGCAGTTTAAGGGGGAGAGACAATGAGCAGTTCTTC
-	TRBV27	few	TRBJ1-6	CASSLRGPPYNSPLHF	TGTGCCAGCAGTTTGCGAGGCCCCCCGTATAATTCACCCCTCCACTTT
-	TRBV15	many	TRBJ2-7	CATSRTPSSYEQYF	TGTGCCACCAGTCGGACGCCAAGCTCCTACGAGCAGTACTTC